Below, 27 T cell receptor beta chains from the same sample are listed, as sequenced in a study of technical replicates of blood from a few donors. Only in-frame clones appear in the TCRdb table, and some are missing; sequencing was by immunoSEQ multiplex PCR. The sample contains 50,000 to 65,000 clones, about 91% of which appear only once. The sample consisted of PBMCs. Receptors were obtained from a human donor in good health. Some clones in this sample may be carry-over from other donors' samples.

The J gene is TRBJ2-7, the V gene TRBV7-9, with TRBD1 matching 8 bases. Per germline, CDR1 SEHNR and CDR2 FQNEAQ (reference sequence). The J segment lost 0 bases and the V segment lost 5 bases, leaving 6 bases of the junction unmatched. The CDR3 covers 15 residues. The CDR3 reads CASSPGGVGSYEQYF. DNA for the CDR3: TGTGCCAGCAGCCCAGGGGGCGTGGGCTCCTACGAGCAGTACTTC.

This sequence joins TRBV18 and TRBJ1-2, with D unresolved. Germline CDR1 and CDR2: KGHSH and LQKENI. The V end was cut by 3 bases, the J end by 0 bases, with 8 bases between. This CDR3 contains 14 residues. The DNA for the CDR3 is TGTGCCAGCTCACCTTCACAAGCTAACTATGGCTACACCTTC. Its translation: CASSPSQANYGYTF.

The V gene is TRBV7-2, the J gene TRBJ2-5; TRBD2 aligns across 8 bases. Germline trimming cut 5 bases from V and 2 bases from J; bases unmatched to any gene: 7. The CDR3 is made up of 15 amino acids. The V gene's germline CDR1 is SGHTA and CDR2 FQGNSA. The chain's CDR3 is CASSLRGGRQETQYF. CDR3 in DNA: TGTGCCAGCAGCCTACGGGGGGGCCGGCAAGAGACCCAGTACTTC.

The J gene is TRBJ2-7, the V gene TRBV10-3; possible D gene TRBD1, 5 bases. Germline CDR1 ENHRY, CDR2 SYGVKD. The CDR3 length is 15 residues. V lost 6 bases and J 3 bases, leaving 18 bases between the germline ends. The CDR3 nucleotides read TGTGCCATCAGCGAAGGTCCAGGGTGGATCTACGAGCAGTACTTC. It yields the protein CAISEGPGWIYEQYF.

The J gene is TRBJ2-1, the V gene TRBV7-9; 9 bases are shared with TRBD1. The CDR3 consists of 16 residues. From germline, CDR1 is SEHNR and CDR2 FQNEAQ (reference sequence). Trimming at V came to 5 bases and at J to 5 bases, leaving 10 bases not matched to a gene. CDR3 residues: CASSLSPGQGDNEQFF. The CDR3 DNA reads TGTGCCAGCAGCCTCTCGCCGGGACAGGGTGACAATGAGCAGTTCTTC.

The J gene is TRBJ2-2, the V gene TRBV27; 11 bases match TRBD2. Germline CDR1 and CDR2: MNHEY and SMNVEV (reference sequence). CDR3 length: 16 amino acids. Unmatched junction bases numbered 7, after V lost 5 bases and J lost 5 bases. The DNA of the CDR3 is TGTGCCAGCAGTCCGAGAATAGCGGGAGGGACCGGGGAGCTGTTTTTT. Protein sequence: CASSPRIAGGTGELFF.

The CDR3 bases are TGTGCCAGCAGCTTGGAGGGGGTTTTGGACACCGGGGAGCTGTTTTTT. Translation gives CASSLEGVLDTGELFF. The chain is built from TRBV5-4 and TRBJ2-2; TRBD1 is a possible D gene (6 bases). The germline gives CDR1 SGHNT, CDR2 YYREEE (reference sequence). The CDR3 runs to 16 residues. Trimming stripped 0 bases from V and 3 bases from J, with 12 bases between.

The chain combines TRBV2 with TRBJ2-3; 9 bases map to TRBD2. Trimming removed 6 bases from V and 6 bases from J; junction bases left unmatched: 10. CDR1 and CDR2 (germline): SNHLY, FYNNEI. This CDR3 comprises 15 residues. This CDR3 is CASSASSGRTDTQYF. CDR3 DNA: TGTGCCAGCAGCGCTAGTAGCGGGAGAACTGATACGCAGTATTTT. Drawing the rest from reference TRBV2 and TRBJ2-3, the complete variable domain is EPEVTQTPSHQVTQMGQEVILRCVPISNHLYFYWYRQILGQKVEFLVSFYNNEISEKSEIFDDQFSVERPDGSNFTLKIRSTKLEDSAMYFCASSASSGRTDTQYFGPGTRLTVL.

The V gene is TRBV18, the J gene TRBJ2-1, with D unclear. Trimming shortened V by 1 base and J by 2 bases, and 9 bases separated the two germline ends. The CDR3 spans 15 residues. CDR1 is KGHSH, CDR2 LQKENI, per germline. The CDR3 nucleotides read TGTGCCAGCTCACCACGCGTAGCCACCTACAATGAGCAGTTCTTC. Translating it yields CASSPRVATYNEQFF.

The chain is built from TRBV4-1 and TRBJ2-7; D may be TRBD1 (5 bases). The CDR3 is 14 amino acids. Germline CDR1 and CDR2: MGHRA and YSYEKL. Between the trimmed V and J ends, which lost 1 base and 7 bases, there was a span of 14 bases. CDR3 nucleotides: TGCGCCAGCAGCCAAGTTTCCCCCCCAGGGGAGCAGTACTTC. It specifies CASSQVSPPGEQYF.

The V gene is TRBV14, the J gene TRBJ2-6, with D possibly being TRBD1 (5 bases). The CDR3 length is 17 residues. CDR1 is SGHDN and CDR2 is FVKESK in the germline V gene. Trimming left V 4 bases short and J 1 base short, with 14 bases between. The CDR3, as DNA: TGTGCCAGCAGCCCTCTTAGGACACCTTCTGGGGCCAACGTCCTGACTTTC. This encodes CASSPLRTPSGANVLTF.

The CDR3 is CASSQVVQGYNSPLHF. The CDR3 coding sequence is TGTGCCAGCAGCCAAGTTGTCCAGGGGTATAATTCACCCCTCCACTTT. The chain combines TRBV4-2 with TRBJ1-6, with D perhaps TRBD1 (6 bases). The CDR3 loop spans 16 amino acids. The germline gives CDR1 LGHNA, CDR2 YNFKEQ. Trimming stripped 1 base from V and 4 bases from J, with 11 bases between.

The rearrangement uses TRBV7-9 and TRBJ2-7; D is unclear. Between the trimmed V and J ends, which lost 3 bases and 1 base, there was a span of 13 bases. Germline V gene sequence: CDR1 SEHNR, CDR2 FQNEAQ (reference sequence). The CDR3 is 15 amino acids. The CDR3 DNA reads TGTGCCAGCAGCTTTGGTTCGAGTTCTTCCTACGAGCAGTACTTC. Translating it yields CASSFGSSSSYEQYF.

Only one count was recorded for this clone. The V call is TRBV5-1, the J call TRBJ2-1, with TRBD2 matching 9 bases. This CDR3 region has 15 residues. Trimming at V came to 4 bases and at J to 7 bases, leaving 9 bases not matched to a gene. Germline CDR1 SGHRS, CDR2 YFSETQ. In DNA form, the CDR3 reads TGCGCCAGCAGCGGAACCGCGGGGGGGCGGAATGAGCAGTTCTTC. Protein sequence: CASSGTAGGRNEQFF.

The gene calls are TRBV5-5 and TRBJ2-2; 8 bases agree with TRBD1. The V segment lost 4 bases and the J segment 1 base; nucleotides outside the gene matches: 6. Germline CDR1 and CDR2: SGHKS and YYEKEE (reference sequence). The CDR3 runs 16 residues. The CDR3 spells CASSMQGARNTGELFF. The CDR3 nucleotides read TGTGCCAGCAGCATGCAGGGGGCTCGGAACACCGGGGAGCTGTTTTTT.

This rearrangement joins TRBV6-6 to TRBJ1-3; D is unresolved. The CDR3 spans 14 residues. Germline lookup yields CDR1 MNHNY and CDR2 SVGAGI (reference sequence). V dropped 5 bases and J dropped 0 bases, with 8 bases sitting between them. For the CDR3, the DNA is TGTGCCAGCAGTGGGTACAGCTCTGGAAACACCATATATTTT. Its translation: CASSGYSSGNTIYF.

The chain uses TRBV27 and TRBJ2-3; TRBD2 matches at 14 bases. J lost 4 bases, V lost 6 bases, and 9 bases had no gene match. The CDR3 sequence is 17 residues long. Germline CDR1 reads MNHEY; CDR2 reads SMNVEV (reference sequence). The CDR3 region is CASRTGTSGRAADTQYF. The CDR3 DNA reads as TGTGCCAGCAGAACCGGGACTAGCGGGAGAGCGGCAGATACGCAGTATTTT.

The V call is TRBV29-1, the J call TRBJ2-1; possibly TRBD2 for D (5 bases). The ends were cut back, 4 bases at V and 0 bases at J, with 13 bases in the middle. The CDR3 is made up of 15 amino acids. Germline-derived CDR1 and CDR2 are SQVTM and ANQGSEA. CDR3 sequence: CSVGTAKSSYNEQFF. The CDR3 DNA reads as TGCAGCGTTGGGACTGCCAAGAGCTCCTACAATGAGCAGTTCTTC.

This chain links TRBV7-9 with TRBJ1-5; tentative D call: TRBD1 (5 bases). Germline lookup yields CDR1 SEHNR and CDR2 FQNEAQ (reference sequence). This CDR3 is 12 amino acids long. Trimming removed 6 bases at V and 7 bases at J, with 10 bases between. The CDR3 reads CASRQGQQPQHF. The DNA of the CDR3 is TGTGCCAGCAGGCAGGGTCAGCAGCCCCAGCATTTT.

This clone was seen just once. The V gene is TRBV7-8, the J gene TRBJ1-4, with 11 positions matching TRBD1. The V gene's germline CDR1 is SGHVS and CDR2 FQNEAQ. The CDR3 sequence is 17 residues long. V shed 1 base, J shed 6 bases, and the junction held 7 bases outside the gene matches. The CDR3 sequence: CASSLGGTGGYYEKLFF. The CDR3, as DNA: TGTGCCAGCAGCTTAGGAGGGACAGGGGGTTATTATGAAAAACTGTTTTTT.

The genes are TRBV4-3 and TRBJ2-5; 7 positions agree with TRBD2. The J segment lost 5 bases and the V segment lost 0 bases, leaving 12 bases of the junction unmatched. This CDR3 is 17 amino acids long. CDR1 is LGHNA and CDR2 is YSLEER in the germline V gene. Written as DNA, the CDR3 is TGCGCCAGCAGCCAAGATAGAGCTAGCGGTTACCCGGAGACCCAGTACTTC. It encodes CASSQDRASGYPETQYF.

The V gene is TRBV6-6, the J gene TRBJ2-7; D ambiguous. Trimming shortened V by 3 bases and J by 3 bases, and 9 bases separated the two germline ends. CDR3 length equals 13 residues. Germline loops: CDR1 MNHNY, CDR2 SVGAGI (reference sequence). CDR3 in amino acids: CASSYSLDYEQYF. In DNA, the CDR3 is TGTGCCAGCAGTTATAGCCTAGACTACGAGCAGTACTTC.

This clone appeared once. This chain links TRBV18 with TRBJ2-7, with 9 bases identical to TRBD2. This CDR3 has 15 amino acids. Germline assignment: CDR1 KGHSH and CDR2 LQKENI. The V gene end was trimmed by 0 bases and the J gene end by 7 bases; junction bases not matched to a gene: 7. The CDR3 coding sequence is TGTGCCAGCTCACCACCCCTTGGCGGGAGGGTTGAGCAGTACTTC. This sequence encodes CASSPPLGGRVEQYF.

This chain connects TRBV27 to TRBJ2-2, with TRBD2 matching over 7 bases. This CDR3 spans 16 amino acids. Looked up from germline, CDR1 is MNHEY and CDR2 is SMNVEV (reference sequence). The V gene end was trimmed by 0 bases and the J gene end by 3 bases; junction bases not matched to a gene: 4. The CDR3 spells CASSLSSSGYTGELFF. CDR3 nucleotides: TGTGCCAGCAGTTTATCTTCTAGCGGCTACACCGGGGAGCTGTTTTTT.

The V call is TRBV2, the J call TRBJ2-2; D might be TRBD1 (6 bases). Germline CDR1 SNHLY, CDR2 FYNNEI. The CDR3 sequence is 14 residues long. Trimming stripped 8 bases from V and 3 bases from J, with 13 bases between. The CDR3 here is CASRGHPYTGELFF. The CDR3 nucleotides are TGTGCCAGCCGGGGACACCCTTACACCGGGGAGCTGTTTTTT.

The genes are TRBV15 and TRBJ2-7; TRBD1 is a possible D gene (7 bases). Deletions cut 0 bases from V and 6 bases from J, with 15 bases between. Germline lookup yields CDR1 LNHNV and CDR2 YYDKDF (reference sequence). The CDR3 length is 15 residues. This chain's CDR3 is CATSRDPRQGGEQYF. As DNA, the CDR3 is TGTGCCACCAGCAGAGATCCCCGCCAGGGGGGCGAGCAGTACTTC.

The rearrangement joins TRBV9 to TRBJ2-2; TRBD2 matches 14 bases. The V gene end was trimmed by 1 base and the J gene end by 6 bases; junction bases not matched to a gene: 5. This CDR3 spans 17 amino acids. CDR1 SGDLS and CDR2 YYNGEE come from the germline V gene. DNA of the CDR3: TGTGCCAGCAGCGTAAGACTAGCGGGAGGGCCAGCCGGGGAGCTGTTTTTT. It is translated as CASSVRLAGGPAGELFF. The complete variable domain, with remaining parts taken from reference TRBV9 and TRBJ2-2, reads DSGVTQTPKHLITATGQRVTLRCSPRSGDLSVYWYQQSLDQGLQFLIQYYNGEERAKGNILERFSAQQFPDLHSELNLSSLELGDSALYFCASSVRLAGGPAGELFFGEGSRLTVL.